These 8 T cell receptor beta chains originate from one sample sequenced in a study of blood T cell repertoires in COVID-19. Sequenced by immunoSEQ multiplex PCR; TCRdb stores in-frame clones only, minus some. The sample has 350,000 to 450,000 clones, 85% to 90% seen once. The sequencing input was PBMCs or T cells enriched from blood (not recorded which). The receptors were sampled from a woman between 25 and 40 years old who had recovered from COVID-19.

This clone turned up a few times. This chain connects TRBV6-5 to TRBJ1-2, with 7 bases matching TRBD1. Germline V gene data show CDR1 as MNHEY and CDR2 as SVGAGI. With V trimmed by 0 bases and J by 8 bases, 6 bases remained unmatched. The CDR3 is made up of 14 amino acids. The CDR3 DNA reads TGTGCCAGCAGTTACTCGACAGGGACGGAGGGCTACACCTTC. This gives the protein CASSYSTGTEGYTF.

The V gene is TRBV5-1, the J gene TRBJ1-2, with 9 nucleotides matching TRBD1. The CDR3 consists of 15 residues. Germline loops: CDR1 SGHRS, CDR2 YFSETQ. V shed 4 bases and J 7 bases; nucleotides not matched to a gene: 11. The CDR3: CASSPGNRQGGGYTF. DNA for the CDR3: TGCGCCAGCAGCCCCGGGAACCGACAGGGGGGTGGCTACACCTTC.

The CDR3 DNA follows: TGTGCCAGCAGCCCCCCGGGTGACTCTGGAAACACCATATATTTT. Amino acid sequence: CASSPPGDSGNTIYF. J is TRBJ1-3 and V is TRBV7-3; D unresolved. CDR1 SGHTA and CDR2 FQGTGA come from the germline V gene. V lost 5 bases, J lost 0 bases, and 11 bases lay in between. The CDR3 has 15 amino acids.

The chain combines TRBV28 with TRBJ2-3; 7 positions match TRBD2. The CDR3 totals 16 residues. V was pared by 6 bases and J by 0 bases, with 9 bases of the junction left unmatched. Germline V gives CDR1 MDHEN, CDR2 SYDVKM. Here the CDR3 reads CASRPYGLGSTDTQYF. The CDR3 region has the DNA TGTGCCAGCAGACCCTACGGACTAGGTAGCACAGATACGCAGTATTTT.

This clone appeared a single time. The CDR3 region has the DNA TGTGCCAGCAGCTTGAACAGGGGCTACAATCAGCCCCAGCATTTT. This translates into CASSLNRGYNQPQHF. The rearrangement uses TRBV7-2 and TRBJ1-5, with TRBD1 matching over 7 bases. The CDR3 has 15 amino acids. From germline, CDR1 is SGHTA and CDR2 FQGNSA. Germline trimming cut 3 bases from V and 3 bases from J; bases unmatched to any gene: 5.

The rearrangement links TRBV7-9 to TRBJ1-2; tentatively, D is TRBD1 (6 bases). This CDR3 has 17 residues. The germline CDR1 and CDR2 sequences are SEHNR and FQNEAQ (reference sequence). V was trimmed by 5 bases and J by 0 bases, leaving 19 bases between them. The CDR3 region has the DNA TGTGCCAGCAGCCGCCGACAGGTGGCCGATTCTAACTATGGCTACACCTTC. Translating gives CASSRRQVADSNYGYTF. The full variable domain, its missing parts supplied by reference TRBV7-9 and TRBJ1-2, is DTGVSQNPRHKITKRGQNVTFRCDPISEHNRLYWYRQTLGQGPEFLTYFQNEAQLEKSRLLSDRFSAERPKGSFSTLEIQRTEQGDSAMYLCASSRRQVADSNYGYTFGSGTRLTVV.

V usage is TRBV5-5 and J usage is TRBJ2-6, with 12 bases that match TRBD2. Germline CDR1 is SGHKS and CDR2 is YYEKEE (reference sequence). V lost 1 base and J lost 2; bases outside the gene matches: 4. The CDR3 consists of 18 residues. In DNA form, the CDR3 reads TGTGCCAGCAGCTTGAGACTAGCGGGGGATCCTGGGGCCAACGTCCTGACTTTC. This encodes CASSLRLAGDPGANVLTF.

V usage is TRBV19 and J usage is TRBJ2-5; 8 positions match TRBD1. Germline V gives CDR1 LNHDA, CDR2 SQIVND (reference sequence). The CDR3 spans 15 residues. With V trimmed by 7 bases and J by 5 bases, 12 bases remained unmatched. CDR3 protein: CASKGFGQGDETQYF. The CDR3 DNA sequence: TGTGCCAGTAAAGGTTTCGGACAGGGTGACGAGACCCAGTACTTC.